This T cell receptor beta chain was observed in a study of T-cell memory formation after mild COVID-19 (dated by TCRdb to about 2021). Some background on the complete study: Most TCR sequence clusters were specific to one of the two donors. In a couple of donors, T-cell clones that expanded and contracted after mild COVID-19 were followed by sequencing TCRalpha and TCRbeta repertoires longitudinally. Two young, previously healthy adult volunteers made up the cohort, one male and one female.

Ficoll-Paque density gradient centrifugation was the method used to isolate PBMCs. For sequencing, an Illumina NovaSeq 6000 was employed. cDNA libraries for TCRalpha and TCRbeta were prepared by 5'RACE using constant-segment primers, with sample barcodes and unique molecular identifiers added. Trizol reagent was used to extract RNA from every sample. Amplification of the libraries took two PCR steps, and the second step added a second sample barcode plus Illumina TruSeq adapters. The libraries were sequenced on an Illumina NovaSeq using 2 x 150 bp paired-end reads. Under the source paper's analysis protocol: Reads were demultiplexed and collapsed into UMI-guided consensus sequences with migec v1.2.7. Using mixcr v2.1.11, UMI consensuses were aligned to TRA and TRB V and J templates and then assembled into clonotypes. Expanded or contracted clonotypes were those called significant by both edgeR and NoisET, with noise models trained on biological replicates. For edgeR calls, the thresholds were a false discovery rate-adjusted p below 0.01 and a log2 fold-change of 1. As an exploratory analysis of dynamics, PCA with hierarchical clustering was applied to max-normalized trajectories of the 1000 most abundant clonotypes. Separately sequenced CD4+ and CD8+ repertoires were used to assign a CD4 or CD8 phenotype to each responding clone. TCRdb applied fastp at Q25 and MiXCR to the public reads, then kept only in-frame beta chains. One record per CDR3 amino acid sequence lists the most common genes and DNA. The V and J calls shown here were made by TCRdb, not taken from the authors' results. Here the sample has over 350,000 distinct CDR3 sequences; approximately 25% occur a single time. The biggest ten clones account for 8.8% of the sample.

Its CDR3 holds 15 amino acids, cysteine through phenylalanine. The sequence is cut down to CDR3 DNA, 45 bases in frame from base 1. Trimming leaves V shorter by 5 bases and J shorter by 0 bases, with the junction holding 3 bases beyond the gene matches. CDR1 is given as PRHDT and CDR2 as FYEKMQ, both from the germline V gene (reference sequence). Results and caveats for the whole study, not just this receptor: The study covered only a couple of mild cases, and larger cohorts including severe cases with pre-infection samples were considered necessary. From day 15 to 85, contracting clones showed balanced CD4/CD8 phenotypes, whereas a second wave of clones that expanded from day 15 to 37 leaned towards CD4+. Contracting CD4+ clones appeared mostly in the CM and EM memory subsets, whereas CD8+ clones were enriched in EMRA. SARS-CoV-2 specificity of the second-wave clones peaking on day 37 was not confirmed. The detection of some responding clones in pre-infection memory suggests that pre-existing cross-reactive memory T cells joined the SARS-CoV-2 response.

A note on this clonotype: Its antigen remains unidentified. Per-base qualities were not stored, and no clone one base away is much larger.

This sequence uses TRBV13 and TRBJ2-3; 9 central bases correspond to TRBD1. The sequence was obtained from an adult woman who had mild COVID-19 (a few samples of this study predate the infection). The sample titles of this study are shuffled in the database, so cell type and time point are left out; the donor was told from shared clones. The sequencing input was PBMCs or a T cell subset sorted from them (not recorded which). The CDR3 region has the sequence CASSDGQGSTDTQYF. The nucleotides are TGTGCCAGCAGCGACGGACAGGGGAGCACAGATACGCAGTATTTT.